This is a list of T cell receptor beta chains from one sample in a study of shared clonotypes between healthy human individuals. Clones were read by immunoSEQ multiplex PCR, and TCRdb kept only the in-frame ones, dropping some. The sample contains roughly 490,000 clones, 70% to 80% of which appear only once. Sequenced input: PBMCs. These receptors were collected from a woman in her forties in good health. Some clones in this sample may be carry-over from other donors' samples. Both conserved end residues are part of each CDR3.

CASSLWGAAYGYTF	TRBV2	TRBJ1-2
CASSRRGLDANYGYTF	TRBV7-2	TRBJ1-2
CAISEPAAQKGTYEQYF	TRBV10-3	TRBJ2-7
CASSMSSTVSYNEQFF	TRBV19	TRBJ2-1
CASSSTLAGGDNEQFF	TRBV11-2	TRBJ2-1
CATSEGGTGRGTQYF	TRBV15	TRBJ2-5
CASSYTGRNTGELFF	TRBV28	TRBJ2-2
CASSLGGQVGVYGYTF	TRBV28	TRBJ1-2
CASSPKQTSYEQYF	TRBV18	TRBJ2-7
CSVETPGGYEQYF	TRBV29-1	TRBJ2-7
CASSPGQGIRPQHF	TRBV28	TRBJ1-5
CASSLGTGGAWGEQYF	TRBV5-5	TRBJ2-7
CASSGGASVYEQYF	TRBV9	TRBJ2-7
CASSFPGSNTGELFF	TRBV5-1	TRBJ2-2
CASSSLLAGEETQYF	TRBV5-1	TRBJ2-5
CASTNGAGANEQFF	TRBV6-6	TRBJ2-1
CASSQDLMGRAFF	TRBV14	TRBJ1-1
CASSGTATPYEQYF	TRBV5-1	TRBJ2-7
CASSLRPNRDKSYEQYF	TRBV13	TRBJ2-7
CASSLVLNYEQYF	TRBV5-4	TRBJ2-7
CASSRGGAPGQYF	TRBV7-9	TRBJ2-7
CASSPGLPPYEQYF	TRBV5-1	TRBJ2-7
CASETSGTGTGELFF	TRBV19	TRBJ2-2
CASSQDPLAQSADTQYF	TRBV4-3	TRBJ2-3
CASSDSGSNYGYTF	TRBV6-4	TRBJ1-2
CASSLAMTGHEQYF	TRBV7-9	TRBJ2-7
CASSDWTVNEKLFF	TRBV19	TRBJ1-4
CASSDGDSSNEQFF	TRBV6-4	TRBJ2-1
CASSLVAGSTDTQYF	TRBV7-2	TRBJ2-3
CAWSVEEQFF	TRBV30	TRBJ2-1
CASSIVRAASTDTQYF	TRBV28	TRBJ2-3
CACRTENTEAFF	TRBV6-6	TRBJ1-1
CASSPTVNQPQHF	TRBV19	TRBJ1-5
CASSDLLAVEQYF	TRBV2	TRBJ2-7
CASSTTTGLSYTF	TRBV7-2	TRBJ1-2
CASSDGVSGRGFYEQYF	TRBV6-1	TRBJ2-7
CASILSPGGNTIYF	TRBV5-1	TRBJ1-3
CASIQMGTGIQYF	TRBV6-5	TRBJ2-5
CASSGTVPPEAFF	TRBV7-9	TRBJ1-1
CASSFSGGYEQYF	TRBV11-2	TRBJ2-7